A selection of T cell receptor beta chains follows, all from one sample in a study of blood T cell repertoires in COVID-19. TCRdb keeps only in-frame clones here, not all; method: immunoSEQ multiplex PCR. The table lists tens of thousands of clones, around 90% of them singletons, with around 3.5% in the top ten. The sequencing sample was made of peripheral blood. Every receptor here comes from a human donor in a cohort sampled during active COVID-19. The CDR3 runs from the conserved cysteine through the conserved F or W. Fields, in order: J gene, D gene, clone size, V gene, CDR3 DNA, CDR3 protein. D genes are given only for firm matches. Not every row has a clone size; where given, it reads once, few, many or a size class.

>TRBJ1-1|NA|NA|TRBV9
TGTGCCAGCAGCCGTATAAACACTGAAGCTTTCTTT
CASSRINTEAFF
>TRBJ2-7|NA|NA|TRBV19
TGTGCCAGTAGTATAGTATCAGCGGTCCCATCCGAGCAGTACTTC
CASSIVSAVPSEQYF
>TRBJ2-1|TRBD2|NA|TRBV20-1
TGCAGTGCTAGTCCGAAGACCCTAGCGGAAAGCTCCTACAATGAGCAGTTCTTC
CSASPKTLAESSYNEQFF
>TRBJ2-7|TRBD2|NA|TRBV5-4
TGTGCCAGCAGCTTGCGGATACTAGCGGGAGTAGAATACGAGCAGTACTTC
CASSLRILAGVEYEQYF
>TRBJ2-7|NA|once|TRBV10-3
TGTGCCATCAGCCCAAAATCCTATTCAGGCTACGAGCAGTACTTC
CAISPKSYSGYEQYF
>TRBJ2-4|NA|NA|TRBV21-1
TGTGCCAGCAGCAAAGTACGGGGTTGGAACATTCAGTACTTC
CASSKVRGWNIQYF
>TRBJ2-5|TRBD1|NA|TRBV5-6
TGTGCCAGCAGCTTGTTAGGGGGCGATAAGCAAGAGACCCAGTACTTC
CASSLLGGDKQETQYF
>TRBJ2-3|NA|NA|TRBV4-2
TGTGCCAGCAGCCAAGATATCGGAGGGGCAGAACTCTTACGTTACACGCAGTATTTT
CASSQDIGGAELLRYTQYF
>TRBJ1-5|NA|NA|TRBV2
TGTGCCAGCTGGGCCGGGGGGTATAACCAGCCCCAGCATTTT
CASWAGGYNQPQHF
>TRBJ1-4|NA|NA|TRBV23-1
TGCGCCAGCACTTCGGGGGTAAAACTGTTTTTT
CASTSGVKLFF
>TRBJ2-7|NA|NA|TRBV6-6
TGTGCCAGCAGTTACACACAGGCCCCTTCCTACGAGCAGTACTTC
CASSYTQAPSYEQYF
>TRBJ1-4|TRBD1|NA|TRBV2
TGTGCCATCGAGACAGGGTTGGGCGAAAAACTGTTTTTT
CAIETGLGEKLFF
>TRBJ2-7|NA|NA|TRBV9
TGTGCCAGCAGCTCCGACCCGGGGGAGCAGTACTTC
CASSSDPGEQYF
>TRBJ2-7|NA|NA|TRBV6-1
TGTGCCAGCAGTGATGTTCCAGCGGCCTACGAGCAGTACTTC
CASSDVPAAYEQYF
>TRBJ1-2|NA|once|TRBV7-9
TGTGCCAGCAGCCCTATACAGGGTGGCTACACCTTC
CASSPIQGGYTF
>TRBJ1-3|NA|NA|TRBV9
TGTGCCAGCAGCGTAGGACTGATCGGGGACATAGGCGGAAACACCATATATTTT
CASSVGLIGDIGGNTIYF
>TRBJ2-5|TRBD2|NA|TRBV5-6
TGTGCCAGCAGCTTGGGTTTCCTAGCGGGGAACCAAGAGACCCAGTACTTC
CASSLGFLAGNQETQYF
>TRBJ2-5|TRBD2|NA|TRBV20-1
TGCAGTGCTAGTTTGGCGGGAGTAGAGACCCAGTACTTC
CSASLAGVETQYF
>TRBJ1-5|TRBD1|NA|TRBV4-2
TGTGCCAGCAGCCAAACCGGGACAGGGGGTTGTAATCAGCCCCAGCATTTT
CASSQTGTGGCNQPQHF
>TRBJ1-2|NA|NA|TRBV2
TGTGCCAGCAGTGCAGGGATCTATGGCTACACCTTC
CASSAGIYGYTF
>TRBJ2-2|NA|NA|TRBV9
TGTGCCAGCAGCGTGTTTGAGCTTAACACCGGGGAGCTGTTTTTT
CASSVFELNTGELFF
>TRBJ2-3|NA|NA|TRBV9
TGTGCCAGCAGCCCAGTGGACAGCTCCCTTGATACGCAGTATTTT
CASSPVDSSLDTQYF
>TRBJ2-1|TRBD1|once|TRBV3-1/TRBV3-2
TGTGCCAGCAGCCAAGGGACAGGGGGTCACAATGAGCAGTTCTTC
CASSQGTGGHNEQFF
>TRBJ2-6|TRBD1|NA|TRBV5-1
TGCGCCAGCAGCTTACTCACTCTACTGGGACAGGGGCCTGGGGCCAACGTCCTGACTTTC
CASSLLTLLGQGPGANVLTF
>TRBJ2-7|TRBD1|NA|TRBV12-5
TGTGCTAGTGGTTTGGCCCGACAGGGGGCCGCGGTATACGAGCAGTACTTC
CASGLARQGAAVYEQYF
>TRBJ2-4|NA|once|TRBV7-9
TGTGCCAGCAGCGAGTGGGGGGTAGCCAAAAACATTCAGTACTTC
CASSEWGVAKNIQYF
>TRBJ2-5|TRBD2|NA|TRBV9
TGTGCCAGCAGCGTAGACTCGGGGGGGCTGGAGACCCAGTACTTC
CASSVDSGGLETQYF
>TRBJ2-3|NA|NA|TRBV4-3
TGCGCCAGCAGTCCCCATTTCCGGGACAGACTAGGCACAGATACGCAGTATTTT
CASSPHFRDRLGTDTQYF
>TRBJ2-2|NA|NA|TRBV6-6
TGTGCCAGCAGTTATGGCAGGGTGGACACCGGGGAGCTGTTTTTT
CASSYGRVDTGELFF
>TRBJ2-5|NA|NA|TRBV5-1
TGCGCCAGCAGCTTGTATCAGGGGGGCGGTAGGGCTATTCAAGAGACCCAGTACTTC
CASSLYQGGGRAIQETQYF
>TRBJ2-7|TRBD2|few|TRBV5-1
TGCGCCAGCAGCGCCTCCGGGACTAGCGCATCCGAGCAGTACTTC
CASSASGTSASEQYF
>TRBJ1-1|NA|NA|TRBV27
TGTGCCAGTGGAAGGGACACGAACACTGAAGCTTTCTTT
CASGRDTNTEAFF
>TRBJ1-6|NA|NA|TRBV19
TGTGCCAGTCGAGACCCTCAGCGGGGGTACCTTAATTCACCCCTCCACTTT
CASRDPQRGYLNSPLHF
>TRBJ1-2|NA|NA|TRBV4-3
TGCGCCAGCAGCCAGATGTGGGGGGGGGCTAACTATGGCTACACCTTC
CASSQMWGGANYGYTF
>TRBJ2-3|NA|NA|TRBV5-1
TGCGCCAGCAGCTGGATGGCCGGGACAAGACGGGATACGCAGTATTTT
CASSWMAGTRRDTQYF
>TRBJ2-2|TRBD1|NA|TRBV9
TGTGCCAGCAGCGCCAGACAGGGGGCGAACACCGGGGAGCTGTTTTTT
CASSARQGANTGELFF
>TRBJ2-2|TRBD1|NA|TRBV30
TGTGCCTGGACCGGACAGGTCGACACCGGGGAGCTGTTTTTT
CAWTGQVDTGELFF
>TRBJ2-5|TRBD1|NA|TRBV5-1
TGCGCCAGCAGCTCCAGGGGGATAAGCCAAGAGACCCAGTACTTC
CASSSRGISQETQYF
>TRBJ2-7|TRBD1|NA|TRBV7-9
TGTGCCAGCAGCGACAGGGGCCCCTACGAGCAGTACTTC
CASSDRGPYEQYF
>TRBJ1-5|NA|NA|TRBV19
TGTGCCAGTAGTGAACAGGTTAGCAATCAGCCCCAGCATTTT
CASSEQVSNQPQHF
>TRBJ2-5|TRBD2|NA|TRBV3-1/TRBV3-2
TGTGCCAGCAGCCAAGCTAGCGGGGGGGCCGTAGAGACCCAGTACTTC
CASSQASGGAVETQYF
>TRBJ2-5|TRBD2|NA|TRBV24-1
TGTGCCACCAGTGCTAGCGGAACTCAAGAGACCCAGTACTTC
CATSASGTQETQYF
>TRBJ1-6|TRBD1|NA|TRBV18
TGTGCCAGCTCACTGGGACAGGGGGGACGTTCACCCCTCCACTTT
CASSLGQGGRSPLHF
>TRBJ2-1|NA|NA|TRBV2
TGTGCCAGCAGTAGAGGGGGCTCCTACAATGAGCAGTTCTTC
CASSRGGSYNEQFF
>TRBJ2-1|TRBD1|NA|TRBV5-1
TGCGCCAGCAGCTTGGATCTGGGACAGGGCTATGAGCAGTTCTTC
CASSLDLGQGYEQFF
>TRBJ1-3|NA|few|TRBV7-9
TGTGCCAGCAGCTTTCCGGGGAACGGAAACACCATATATTTT
CASSFPGNGNTIYF
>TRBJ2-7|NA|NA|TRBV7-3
TGTGCCAGCAGCTTCGGACAGTCCTACGAGCAGTACTTC
CASSFGQSYEQYF
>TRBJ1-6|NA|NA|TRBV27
TGTGCCAGCAGTCCCCTCCCGAGCTCCTATAATTCACCCCTCCACTTT
CASSPLPSSYNSPLHF
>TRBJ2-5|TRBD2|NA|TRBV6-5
TGTGCCAGCAGGGGGACTAGTGGAGAGACCCAGTACTTC
CASRGTSGETQYF